The 26 T cell receptor beta chains presented below share a single source sample, sequenced in a study of OX40 agonist ivuxolimab in advanced cancers. Data came from immunoSEQ multiplex PCR; TCRdb stores just in-frame clones and leaves some out. The sample holds 55,000 to 65,000 clones, over 75% seen once. The sample here was CD4+ or CD8+ T cells sorted from blood, taken in a trial of the OX40 agonist ivuxolimab. These receptors originate from an adult with an advanced solid tumor such as melanoma, head and neck, liver or kidney cancer.

This clone was detected only once. The V gene is TRBV27, the J gene TRBJ2-5; possibly TRBD1 or TRBD2 for D (5 bases each). Near its end, the DNA agrees better with TRBJ2-7, so the J call may be wrong. The germline gives CDR1 MNHEY, CDR2 SMNVEV (reference sequence). This CDR3 has 13 residues. For the CDR3, the DNA is TGTGCCAGCAGGAGGGACCGCGCCTACGAGCAGTACTTC. Translating it yields CASRRDRAYEQYF.

The chain joins TRBV5-1 to TRBJ2-6; perhaps TRBD1 as D (5 bases). The germline V gene encodes CDR1 SGHRS and CDR2 YFSETQ. CDR3 length equals 16 residues. V lost 3 bases and J 6 bases, leaving 16 bases between the germline ends. The CDR3, as DNA: TGCGCCAGCAGCTCGACAGACCCATCGCCGGCCAACGTCCTGACTTTC. Translation gives CASSSTDPSPANVLTF.

The chain uses TRBV4-1 and TRBJ1-4; D remains unclear. This CDR3 region has 18 residues. Trimming left V 0 bases short and J 0 bases short, with 14 bases between. Germline values: CDR1 MGHRA, CDR2 YSYEKL. The CDR3 region is CASSQDQEGAPTNEKLFF. The CDR3 coding sequence is TGCGCCAGCAGCCAAGATCAAGAAGGTGCCCCAACTAATGAAAAACTGTTTTTT.

The chain joins TRBV2 to TRBJ2-2, with D possibly TRBD2 on 6 matching bases. Trimming removed 6 bases at V and 0 bases at J, with 11 bases between. This CDR3 comprises 15 residues. Germline CDR1 reads SNHLY; CDR2 reads FYNNEI. CDR3 in DNA: TGTGCCAGCAGACCCTCTAGCGCGAACACCGGGGAGCTGTTTTTT. This sequence encodes CASRPSSANTGELFF.

The J gene is TRBJ1-3, the V gene TRBV9; the D is unclear. Deletions cut 0 bases from V and 1 base from J, with 8 bases between. The V gene's germline CDR1 is SGDLS and CDR2 YYNGEE. The CDR3 contains 15 residues. Here the CDR3 DNA reads TGTGCCAGCAGCGTAGCTACATGGTCTGGAAACACCATATATTTT. Translating it yields CASSVATWSGNTIYF.

The rearrangement links TRBV5-1 to TRBJ2-7; no definite D call. This CDR3 has 12 amino acids. From germline, CDR1 is SGHRS and CDR2 YFSETQ. V lost 1 base and J 7 bases, leaving 9 bases between the germline ends. CDR3 residues: CASSLSGYEQYF. The CDR3 DNA follows: TGCGCCAGCAGCTTGTCGGGTTATGAGCAGTACTTC.

The chain carries TRBV6-6 and TRBJ2-6, with D possibly called TRBD1 or TRBD2 (5 bases each). Germline V gene data show CDR1 as MNHNY and CDR2 as SVGAGI (reference sequence). Trimming left V 8 bases short and J 0 bases short, with 8 bases between. The length of the CDR3 is 14 residues. CDR3 bases: TGTGCCAGCCTCGGGGCCTCTGGGGCCAACGTCCTGACTTTC. Translated, it gives CASLGASGANVLTF.

The chain joins TRBV19 to TRBJ1-2; no definite D call. Germline lookup yields CDR1 LNHDA and CDR2 SQIVND (reference sequence). This CDR3 is 14 amino acids long. The V end lost 1 base, the J end lost 2 bases, and 8 bases lay between the germline ends. The CDR3 bases are TGTGCCAGTAGTATAGGCGGCGGGAACTATGGCTACACCTTC. Its translation is CASSIGGGNYGYTF.

This rearrangement joins TRBV7-9 to TRBJ2-1, with D possibly TRBD2 on 6 matching bases. Deletions cut 5 bases from V and 4 bases from J, with 15 bases between. The CDR3 is 15 amino acids. Germline CDR1 reads SEHNR; CDR2 reads FQNEAQ (reference sequence). The CDR3 spells CASSPGTSAYNEQFF. DNA for the CDR3: TGTGCCAGCAGCCCCGGGACTTCCGCTTACAATGAGCAGTTCTTC. Based on the CDR3 plus reference TRBV7-9 and TRBJ2-1, the full variable domain is DTGVSQNPRHKITKRGQNVTFRCDPISEHNRLYWYRQTLGQGPEFLTYFQNEAQLEKSRLLSDRFSAERPKGSFSTLEIQRTEQGDSAMYLCASSPGTSAYNEQFFGPGTRLTVL.

The genes are TRBV7-2 and TRBJ1-5; D unresolved. Germline loops: CDR1 SGHTA, CDR2 FQGNSA. This CDR3 comprises 13 residues. Trimming took 4 bases from V and 3 from J, leaving 7 bases between them. The CDR3: CASSSPPNQPQHF. For the CDR3, the DNA is TGTGCCAGCAGCTCGCCCCCCAATCAGCCCCAGCATTTT.

The chain links TRBV7-9 to TRBJ1-4, with no clear D. The CDR3 sequence is 12 residues long. Trimming cost V 10 bases and J 11 bases, with 17 bases left between them. Germline V CDR1 and CDR2: SEHNR, FQNEAQ (reference sequence). CDR3 loop: CATAPDSGKLFF. The CDR3 nucleotides are TGTGCCACCGCTCCCGACTCTGGGAAACTGTTTTTT.

This clone was observed a handful of times. The V and J genes are TRBV14 and TRBJ1-1; unclear D gene. Trimming pared 1 base from V and 1 base from J, leaving 10 bases between. Germline CDR1 SGHDN, CDR2 FVKESK. The CDR3 runs to 15 residues. The CDR3 DNA sequence: TGTGCCAGCAGCCAAGCCACGGGCTGGAACACTGAAGCTTTCTTT. Encoded protein: CASSQATGWNTEAFF.

The CDR3 DNA is TGCGCCAGCAGCCTAGACAGGGGACTCTACTACGAGCAGTACTTC. It is translated as CASSLDRGLYYEQYF. The gene calls are TRBV5-1 and TRBJ2-7; TRBD1 matches 8 bases. Germline CDR1 and CDR2: SGHRS and YFSETQ. CDR3 length: 15 amino acids. Unmatched junction bases numbered 9, after V lost 4 bases and J lost 3 bases. The full variable domain, its missing parts supplied by reference TRBV5-1 and TRBJ2-7, is KAGVTQTPRYLIKTRGQQVTLSCSPISGHRSVSWYQQTPGQGLQFLFEYFSETQRNKGNFPGRFSGRQFSNSRSEMNVSTLELGDSALYLCASSLDRGLYYEQYFGPGTRLTVT.

For the CDR3, the DNA is TGTGCCAGCAGCGATGGGAAGCGGCTCACAGATACGCAGTATTTT. Translating gives CASSDGKRLTDTQYF. The J gene is TRBJ2-3, the V gene TRBV7-3; D is perhaps TRBD2 (5 bases). V gave up 5 bases and J gave up 2 bases, with 14 bases separating them. Germline V lookup: CDR1 SGHTA, CDR2 FQGTGA. This CDR3 contains 15 residues.

The V call is TRBV18, the J call TRBJ1-1, with 8 bases lining up with TRBD1. The ends lost 1 base at V and 0 bases at J; junction bases unmatched: 7. This CDR3 spans 17 amino acids. CDR1 KGHSH and CDR2 LQKENI come from the germline V gene. The CDR3 spells CASSPQETGALNTEAFF. The CDR3 DNA reads as TGTGCCAGCTCACCACAGGAGACAGGGGCTTTGAACACTGAAGCTTTCTTT. The entire variable domain, with the rest obtained from reference TRBV18 and TRBJ1-1, is as follows: NAGVMQNPRHLVRRRGQEARLRCSPMKGHSHVYWYRQLPEEGLKFMVYLQKENIIDESGMPKERFSAEFPKEGPSILRIQQVVRGDSAAYFCASSPQETGALNTEAFFGQGTRLTVV.

The V and J genes are TRBV5-1 and TRBJ2-7, with D perhaps matching TRBD1 or TRBD2 (5 bases each). Germline values: CDR1 SGHRS, CDR2 YFSETQ. The V gene lost 4 bases and the J gene lost 0 bases, with 8 bases spanning the gap. The CDR3 has 13 amino acids. The CDR3 is CASSPGPSYEQYF. CDR3 DNA: TGCGCCAGCAGCCCGGGGCCCTCCTACGAGCAGTACTTC. Full variable domain (missing parts from reference TRBV5-1 and TRBJ2-7): KAGVTQTPRYLIKTRGQQVTLSCSPISGHRSVSWYQQTPGQGLQFLFEYFSETQRNKGNFPGRFSGRQFSNSRSEMNVSTLELGDSALYLCASSPGPSYEQYFGPGTRLTVT.

This rearrangement joins TRBV5-6 to TRBJ2-7, with TRBD1 identical over 8 bases. CDR1 SGHDT and CDR2 YYEEEE come from the germline V gene. V lost 4 bases, J lost 5 bases, and 5 bases stayed unmatched. This CDR3 has 13 amino acids. This CDR3 is CASSRDRNDEQYF. The CDR3 DNA sequence: TGTGCCAGCAGCCGGGACAGGAACGACGAGCAGTACTTC.

The V gene is TRBV18, the J gene TRBJ2-3; 7 bases match TRBD2. V lost 5 bases to trimming and J lost 0 bases; unmatched junction nucleotides: 2. CDR1 and CDR2 (germline): KGHSH, LQKENI. The CDR3 length is 14 residues. The CDR3 coding sequence is TGTGCCAGCTCAGGCGGGAGTAGCACAGATACGCAGTATTTT. Its translation: CASSGGSSTDTQYF.

The V call is TRBV6-1, the J call TRBJ1-1; D gene ambiguous. Germline V gene data show CDR1 as MNHNS and CDR2 as SASEGT. Trimming shortened V by 6 bases and J by 0 bases, and 14 bases separated the two germline ends. This CDR3 has 15 residues. In nucleotides, the CDR3 is TGTGCCAGCAGACTCGTTAGGAATTTGAACACTGAAGCTTTCTTT. Its translation is CASRLVRNLNTEAFF.

This chain links TRBV18 with TRBJ2-7; tentative D call: TRBD1 (6 bases). CDR3 size: 13 residues. CDR1 and CDR2 from the germline V gene are KGHSH and LQKENI. V was pared by 3 bases and J by 7 bases, with 13 bases between. CDR3 sequence reads: CASSPPQGWEQYF. CDR3 in DNA: TGTGCCAGCTCACCTCCCCAGGGGTGGGAGCAGTACTTC.

This clone occurred a few times. The J gene is TRBJ1-3, the V gene TRBV2; 8 bases line up with TRBD1. The trim removed 5 bases at V and 0 bases at J, leaving 3 bases unmatched. The CDR3 length is 15 residues. The germline V gene has CDR1 SNHLY and CDR2 FYNNEI. The CDR3 sequence: CASSTGQASGNTIYF. The CDR3 coding sequence is TGTGCCAGCAGTACGGGACAGGCCTCTGGAAACACCATATATTTT.

The genes are TRBV5-1 and TRBJ2-2; 8 positions agree with TRBD2. Germline V lookup: CDR1 SGHRS, CDR2 YFSETQ. This CDR3 region has 17 residues. J gave up 5 bases and V 1 base, and 10 bases lay outside the gene matches. CDR3 amino acids: CASSLTLAAPGTGELFF. The CDR3, as DNA: TGCGCCAGCAGCTTGACACTAGCGGCCCCAGGGACCGGGGAGCTGTTTTTT.

This clone came up a few times. The rearrangement joins TRBV7-8 to TRBJ1-2; TRBD1 matches 9 bases. This CDR3 has 15 residues. Germline trimming cut 3 bases from V and 5 bases from J; bases unmatched to any gene: 7. The V gene's germline CDR1 is SGHVS and CDR2 FQNEAQ. CDR3 loop: CASSLGQGRGYGYTF. As DNA, the CDR3 is TGTGCCAGCAGCTTGGGACAGGGTAGGGGGTATGGCTACACCTTC.

The chain combines TRBV6-1 with TRBJ2-7; D is possibly TRBD2 (6 bases). Germline V lookup: CDR1 MNHNS, CDR2 SASEGT. V shed 0 bases and J shed 0 bases, with 6 bases lying between them. This CDR3 is built from 14 residues. CDR3 DNA sequence: TGTGCCAGCAGTGAAGCGCGGGACTCCTACGAGCAGTACTTC. Protein sequence: CASSEARDSYEQYF.

This chain uses TRBV10-3 with TRBJ2-5, with a tentative D call TRBD2 (6 bases). The end of the DNA is better explained by TRBJ2-7, so the J call may be wrong. Germline CDR1 reads ENHRY; CDR2 reads SYGVKD. This CDR3 contains 13 residues. The CDR3 DNA reads TGTGCCACACGGGACTCCATGTCCTACGAGCAGTACTTC. It specifies CATRDSMSYEQYF.

The chain has TRBV7-2 and TRBJ2-3; D gene unclear. The ends were cut back, 5 bases at V and 7 bases at J, with 7 bases in the middle. This CDR3 comprises 11 residues. CDR1 and CDR2 from the germline V gene are SGHTA and FQGNSA. CDR3 region: CASSPGYTQYF. The CDR3 DNA follows: TGTGCCAGCAGCCCCGGGTATACGCAGTATTTT.